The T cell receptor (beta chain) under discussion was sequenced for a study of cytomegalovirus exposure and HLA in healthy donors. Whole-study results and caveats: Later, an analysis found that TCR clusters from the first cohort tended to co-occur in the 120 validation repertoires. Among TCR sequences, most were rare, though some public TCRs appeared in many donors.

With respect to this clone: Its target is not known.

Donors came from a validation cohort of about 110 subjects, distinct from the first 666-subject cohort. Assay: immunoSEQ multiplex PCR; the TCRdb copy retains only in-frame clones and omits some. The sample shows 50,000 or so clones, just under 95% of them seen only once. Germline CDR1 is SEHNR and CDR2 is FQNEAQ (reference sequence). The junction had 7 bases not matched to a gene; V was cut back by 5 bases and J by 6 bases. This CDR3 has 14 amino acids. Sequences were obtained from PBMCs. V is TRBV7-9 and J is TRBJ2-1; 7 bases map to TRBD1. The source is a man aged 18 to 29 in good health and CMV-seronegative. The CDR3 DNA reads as TGTGCCAGCAGCAACGGACAGGAGATCAATGAGCAGTTCTTC. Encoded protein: CASSNGQEINEQFF.